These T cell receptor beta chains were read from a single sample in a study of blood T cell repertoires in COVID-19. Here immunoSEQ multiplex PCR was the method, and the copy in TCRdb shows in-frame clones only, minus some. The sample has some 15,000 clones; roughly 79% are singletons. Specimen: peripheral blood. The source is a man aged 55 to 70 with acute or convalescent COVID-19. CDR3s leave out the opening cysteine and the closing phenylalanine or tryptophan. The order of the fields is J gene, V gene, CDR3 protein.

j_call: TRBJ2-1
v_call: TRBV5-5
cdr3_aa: ASSFLPDTYNEQF

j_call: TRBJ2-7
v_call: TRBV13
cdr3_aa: ASSRGMGLADSYEQY

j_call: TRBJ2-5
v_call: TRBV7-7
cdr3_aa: ASSRFIGSEETQY

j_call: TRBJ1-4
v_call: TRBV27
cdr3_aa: ASSGTGKDEKLF

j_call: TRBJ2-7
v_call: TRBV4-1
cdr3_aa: ASSQATGGAEQY

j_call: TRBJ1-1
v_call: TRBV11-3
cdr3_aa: ASSLGQGTEAF

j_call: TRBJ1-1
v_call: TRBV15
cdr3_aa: ATSRAGAGVGTEAF

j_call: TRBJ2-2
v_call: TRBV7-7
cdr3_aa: ASSQDRAGTGELF

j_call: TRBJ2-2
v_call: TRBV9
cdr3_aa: ASSVRTENTGELF

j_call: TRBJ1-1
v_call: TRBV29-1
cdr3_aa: SVDLARNTEAF

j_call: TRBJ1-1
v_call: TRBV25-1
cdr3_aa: ASSENSRGHTEAF

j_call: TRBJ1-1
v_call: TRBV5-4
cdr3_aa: ASSSSQGRTEAF

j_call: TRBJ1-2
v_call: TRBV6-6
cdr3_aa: ASRKWTGDGYT

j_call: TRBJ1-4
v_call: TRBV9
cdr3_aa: ASSVDQRVTNEKLF

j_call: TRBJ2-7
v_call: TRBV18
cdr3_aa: ASSLTEYEQY

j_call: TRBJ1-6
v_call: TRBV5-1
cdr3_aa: ASSAMTGGNNSPLH

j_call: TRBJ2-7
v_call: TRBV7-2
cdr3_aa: ASSSRVSGEQY

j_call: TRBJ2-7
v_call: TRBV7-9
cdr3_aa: ASSLGERTYEQY

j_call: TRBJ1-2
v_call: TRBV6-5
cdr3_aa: ASSLAGTGGYT

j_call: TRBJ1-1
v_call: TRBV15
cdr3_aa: ATSRVAGNTEAF

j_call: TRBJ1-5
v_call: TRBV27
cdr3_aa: ASSRYQDSNQPQH

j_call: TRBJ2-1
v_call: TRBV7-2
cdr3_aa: ASSLVRTTGGYNEQF

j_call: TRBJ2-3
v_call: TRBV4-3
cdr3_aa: ASSQERYTDTQY

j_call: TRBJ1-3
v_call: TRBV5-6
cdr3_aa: ASSLDPGGTGNTIY

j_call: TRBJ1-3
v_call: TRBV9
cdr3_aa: ASSVFDRTGVGNTIY

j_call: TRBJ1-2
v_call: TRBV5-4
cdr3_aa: ASSHPTGQSSDPYGYT

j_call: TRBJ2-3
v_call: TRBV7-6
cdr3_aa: ASSPSPSGLYTDTQY

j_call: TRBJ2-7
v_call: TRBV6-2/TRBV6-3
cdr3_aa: ASSYSRLGGEQY

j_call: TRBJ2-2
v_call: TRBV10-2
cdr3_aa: ASMGLSNTGELF

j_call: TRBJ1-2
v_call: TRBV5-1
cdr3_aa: ASSFTDRGYGYT

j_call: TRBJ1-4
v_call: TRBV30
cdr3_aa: AWDPNGNEKLF

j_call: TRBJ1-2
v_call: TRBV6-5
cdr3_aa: AVRGSNYGYT

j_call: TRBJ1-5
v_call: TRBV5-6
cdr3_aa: ASSLGGTGERQPQH